These T cell receptor beta chains were read from a single sample in a study of shared clonotypes between healthy human individuals. Method: immunoSEQ multiplex PCR; TCRdb's copy keeps in-frame clones and lacks some. The profile shows approximately 2.5 million clones, roughly 93% of them singletons. The sequenced sample consisted of naive CD4+ T cells from PBMCs. The receptors here all came from a man aged 18 to 35 in good health. Some clones in this sample may be carry-over from other donors' samples. The CDR3 runs from the conserved cysteine through the conserved F or W. The D gene is left open where the match is weak. Clone size appears in some rows only: once, few, many, or a class for an expanded clone.

J | size | D | V | length | DNA | CDR3
TRBJ1-4 | . | TRBD1 | TRBV5-1 | 17 | TGCGCCAGCAGCTCCGTAATCCTTGGGACAGTTAATGAAAAACTGTTTTTT | CASSSVILGTVNEKLFF
TRBJ2-7 | . | . | TRBV28 | 15 | TGTGCCAGCAATATTGGGACCCGGCCGTGGGGCGAGCAGTACTTC | CASNIGTRPWGEQYF
TRBJ2-7 | . | TRBD1 | TRBV5-1 | 15 | TGCGCCAGCAGCTTGTCGGGACAGGGGGCGAACGAGCAGTACTTC | CASSLSGQGANEQYF
TRBJ2-1 | . | TRBD2 | TRBV5-4 | 17 | TGTGCCAGCATTGTGAGTAGCGGGAGGACGCGTCTCGATGAGCAGTTCTTC | CASIVSSGRTRLDEQFF
TRBJ2-3 | . | . | TRBV7-2 | 16 | TGTGCCAGCAGCTTATCCCCAAACCCTTTCACAGATACGCAGTATTTT | CASSLSPNPFTDTQYF
TRBJ2-5 | . | . | TRBV9 | 14 | TGTGCCAGCAGCCTCACCAGAGGGGGGGAGACCCAGTACTTC | CASSLTRGGETQYF
TRBJ2-3 | . | . | TRBV18 | 15 | TGTGCCAGCTCCCCGGGTAGCGCGGAGGCAGATACGCAGTATTTT | CASSPGSAEADTQYF
TRBJ1-1 | few | . | TRBV29-1 | 13 | TGCAGCGTTGAGGCAGGGATGAACACTGAAGCTTTCTTT | CSVEAGMNTEAFF
TRBJ1-5 | . | . | TRBV10-3 | 12 | TGTGCCATCAGTCATAGCAATCAGCCCCAGCATTTT | CAISHSNQPQHF
TRBJ1-5 | . | TRBD1 | TRBV28 | 18 | TGTGCCAGCAGTTTACCCTTGGGGACAGTCCCAAGCAATCAGCCCCAGCATTTT | CASSLPLGTVPSNQPQHF
TRBJ1-2 | few | . | TRBV10-3 | 13 | TGTGCCATCAGTGAGAGAGATAACTATGGCTACACCTTC | CAISERDNYGYTF
TRBJ2-7 | . | . | TRBV9 | 14 | TGTGCCAGCAGCCCCACCGGCCTAACCTACGAGCAGTACTTC | CASSPTGLTYEQYF
TRBJ2-3 | once | . | TRBV27 | 14 | TGTGCCAGCAGTTTAACAGGGTATTCAGATACGCAGTATTTT | CASSLTGYSDTQYF
TRBJ2-7 | . | TRBD2 | TRBV9 | 16 | TGTGCCAGCAGCGTAGGAGCGGGGGGGTTTTCCTACGAGCAGTACTTC | CASSVGAGGFSYEQYF